The clone carrying this T cell receptor beta chain turned up a few times. No antigen is known for it. CDR1 is SGHVS, CDR2 FNYEAQ, per germline. This CDR3 comprises 13 residues. The germline V and J ends were trimmed by 0 bases and 5 bases, with 5 bases remaining between them. The data belong to a study of blood T cells in healthy people across ages. Study conclusions and caveats: Any changes in expanded clonotypes were possibly confounded, as donor CMV status remained unknown. Estimated diversity across one million T cells was deemed an underestimate. Versus aged donors, long-lived donors had higher diversity and more naive CD4+ cells.

A sample-barcoded 5' primer and a J-beta primer mix were used in a second PCR of roughly 7 to 11 cycles. Each sample yielded at least 2.5 million CDR3-containing paired-end reads. TCRdb called the 5' RACE reads again in MiXCR, with one record for every CDR3 protein. The sample records some 1.5 million distinct CDR3 sequences, roughly 27% being singletons. The chain recombines TRBV7-6 with TRBJ2-1; D unresolved. The source material was blood. The TCR sequence derives from a woman between 25 and 40 years old in good health. The CDR3: CASSLAPNNEQFF. The CDR3 coding sequence is TGTGCCAGCAGCTTAGCACCTAACAATGAGCAGTTCTTC.